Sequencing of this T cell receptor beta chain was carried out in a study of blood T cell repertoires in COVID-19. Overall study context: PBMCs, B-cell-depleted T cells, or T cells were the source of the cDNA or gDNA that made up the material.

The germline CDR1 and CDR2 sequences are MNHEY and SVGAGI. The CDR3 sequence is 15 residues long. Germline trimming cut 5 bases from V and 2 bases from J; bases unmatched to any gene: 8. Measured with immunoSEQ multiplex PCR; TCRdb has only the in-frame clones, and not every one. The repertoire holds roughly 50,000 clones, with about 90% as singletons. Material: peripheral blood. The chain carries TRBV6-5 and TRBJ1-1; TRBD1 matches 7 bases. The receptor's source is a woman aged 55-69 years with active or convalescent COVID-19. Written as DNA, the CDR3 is TGTGCCAGCAGTAGACCCGGGACAGTAAACACTGAAGCTTTCTTT. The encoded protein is CASSRPGTVNTEAFF.